This T cell receptor beta chain was recovered during a study of cytomegalovirus exposure and HLA in healthy donors. About the research overall: An earlier analysis found some 120 million unique TCR beta sequences from approximately 200 million T cells. The study placed 80% to 90% of its 398 genotyped donors in the Caucasian-associated ancestry cluster. General study findings and limits: A later analysis, which compared TCR beta chains of equal frequency, found the HLA-associated ones more clonally expanded. Most sequenced TCRs were rare (though some public TCRs occurred in many donors).

PCR used 60 Vbeta primers and 13 Jbeta primers. Assay: immunoSEQ multiplex PCR; the TCRdb copy retains only in-frame clones and omits some. The sample includes some 120,000 clones, 75% to 85% of them seen just once. This CDR3 contains 14 residues. The junction had 1 base not matched to a gene; V was cut back by 0 bases and J by 4 bases. Germline assignment: CDR1 SGHNT and CDR2 YYREEE (reference sequence). Worth noting for this clone: What it binds is unknown.

This chain connects TRBV5-4 to TRBJ2-7; TRBD1 matches at 10 bases. The clonotype comes from a male donor in good health and CMV-seropositive. Material for sequencing was PBMCs. Here the CDR3 reads CASSLGQGAYEQYF. CDR3 sequence (DNA): TGTGCCAGCAGCTTGGGACAGGGGGCGTACGAGCAGTACTTC.